This T cell receptor (beta chain) came from a study of blood T cell repertoires in COVID-19. Study summary: The samples span acute and convalescent COVID-19 from the United States, Italy and Spain.

The CDR3 is 15 residues long. V was pared by 6 bases and J by 9 bases, with 21 bases between. Germline V gives CDR1 MNHEY, CDR2 SVGAGI. The method was immunoSEQ multiplex PCR; TCRdb's version includes in-frame clones alone and lacks a portion of them. The table has about 280,000 clones, 65% to 90% seen once. V usage is TRBV6-5 and J usage is TRBJ2-1, with D possibly being TRBD1 (6 bases). Sequencing was performed on peripheral blood. The source is a human donor in a cohort sampled during active COVID-19. Here the CDR3 reads CASRPLPAGVGEQFF. The CDR3 DNA follows: TGTGCCAGCAGACCCCTTCCGGCAGGGGTTGGTGAGCAGTTCTTC.